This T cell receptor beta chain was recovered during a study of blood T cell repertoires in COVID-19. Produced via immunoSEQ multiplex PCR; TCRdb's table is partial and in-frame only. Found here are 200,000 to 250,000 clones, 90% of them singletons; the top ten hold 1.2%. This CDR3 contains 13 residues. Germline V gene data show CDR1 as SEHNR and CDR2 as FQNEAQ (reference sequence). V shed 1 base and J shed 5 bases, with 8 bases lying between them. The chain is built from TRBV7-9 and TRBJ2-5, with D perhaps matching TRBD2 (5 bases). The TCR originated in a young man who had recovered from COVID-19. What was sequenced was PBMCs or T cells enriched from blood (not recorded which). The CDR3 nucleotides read TGTGCCAGCAGCTTAGTTGAGGGCGAGACCCAGTACTTC. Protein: CASSLVEGETQYF.